This T cell receptor (beta chain) was captured in a study of T cells in women clearing cervical HPV infection. Study summary: Only a few women had HLA typing results available. The study, taken as a whole, reports: TRBV6-7 relative abundance averaged roughly 0.1% in cases and less than 0.2% in controls. Repertoire richness, not evenness, was significantly elevated in CIN3+ cases versus controls.

Per the germline V gene, CDR1 is SGHKS and CDR2 is YYEKEE (reference sequence). V lost 3 bases and J 0 bases, leaving 7 bases between the germline ends. The CDR3 loop spans 14 amino acids. TCRdb's copy holds only in-frame clones and misses some; the assay was immunoSEQ multiplex PCR. The sample table includes around 22,000 clones. Regarding this clone: The antigen remains unidentified. The CDR3 is cut off 3 residues early in the read; its end comes from the germline J gene.

Sequencing was carried out using blood buffy coat. V is TRBV5-5 and J is TRBJ1-5, with D unclear. The receptor's source is a woman aged 18-70 years with a cervical HPV16 infection that either progressed to CIN3+ or cleared (not recorded which). Here the CDR3 reads CASSYDYSNQPQHF. The DNA read from the CDR3 is TGTGCCAGCAGCTACGACTATAGCAATCAGCCC.